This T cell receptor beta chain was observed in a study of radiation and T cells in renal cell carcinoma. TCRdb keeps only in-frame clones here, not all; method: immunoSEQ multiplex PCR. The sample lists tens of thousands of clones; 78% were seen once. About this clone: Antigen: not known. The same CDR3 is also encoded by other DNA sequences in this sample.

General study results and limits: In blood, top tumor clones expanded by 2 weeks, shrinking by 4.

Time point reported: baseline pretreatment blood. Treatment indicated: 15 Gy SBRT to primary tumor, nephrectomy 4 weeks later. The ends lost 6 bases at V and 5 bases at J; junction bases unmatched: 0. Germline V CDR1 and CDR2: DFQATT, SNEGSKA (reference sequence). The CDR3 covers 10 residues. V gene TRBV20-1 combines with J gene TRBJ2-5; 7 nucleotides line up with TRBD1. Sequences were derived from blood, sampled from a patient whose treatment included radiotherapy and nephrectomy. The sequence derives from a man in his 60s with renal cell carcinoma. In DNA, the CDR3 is TGCAGTGCCAGGGGGGAGACCCAGTACTTC. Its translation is CSARGETQYF.